One and the same sample provided the 5 T cell receptor beta chains below, sequenced in a study of T cell repertoires in cytomegalovirus infection. TCRdb passed the reads through MiXCR, listing each CDR3 protein once. The table lists 450,000 to 650,000 distinct CDR3 sequences, about 26% of them singletons. The specimen sequenced was PBMCs. These receptors were obtained from a human donor in good health (CMV status not recorded). Some clones in this sample may be carry-over from other donors' samples.

The table lists this clonotype with a few counts. The genes are TRBV6-5 and TRBJ2-7; possible D gene TRBD2, 6 bases. This CDR3 is built from 15 residues. CDR1 is MNHEY, CDR2 SVGAGI, per germline. V lost 2 bases to trimming and J lost 0 bases, with 11 bases between them. The CDR3 reads CASSYVAESSYEQYF. CDR3 DNA: TGTGCCAGCAGTTACGTAGCGGAGTCCTCCTACGAGCAGTACTTC.

This clonotype occurred a few times. The genes are TRBV12-3 or TRBV12-4 and TRBJ1-1, with D hard to call. This CDR3 has 16 amino acids. Trimming took off 3 bases at V and 0 bases at J, with 14 bases between the two ends. The CDR3 DNA sequence: TGTGCCAGCAGTTTCCTGAGTTCAGGAATGAACACTGAAGCTTTCTTT. Translation gives CASSFLSSGMNTEAFF.

The V gene is TRBV27, the J gene TRBJ1-1; maybe TRBD1 (5 bases). The V gene lost 7 bases and the J gene lost 3 bases, with 15 bases spanning the gap. Germline V gives CDR1 MNHEY, CDR2 SMNVEV (reference sequence). CDR3 size: 14 residues. CDR3 coding DNA: TGTGCCAGCAAAACTCAGGGAGGGGACACTGAAGCTTTCTTT. This gives the protein CASKTQGGDTEAFF.

The V call is TRBV27, the J call TRBJ2-1; tentatively, D is TRBD2 (5 bases). V was cut by 3 bases and J by 6 bases, with 18 bases left in between. This CDR3 contains 16 residues. Germline lookup yields CDR1 MNHEY and CDR2 SMNVEV (reference sequence). The CDR3 nucleotides read TGTGCCAGCAGTTTGGTCCCTGGACTCGGCCCCAATGAGCAGTTCTTC. Translation gives CASSLVPGLGPNEQFF.

V usage is TRBV7-2 and J usage is TRBJ2-5, with D uncertain. This CDR3 spans 14 amino acids. The V gene lost 8 bases and the J gene lost 4 bases, with 17 bases spanning the gap. Germline V gene sequence: CDR1 SGHTA, CDR2 FQGNSA. The CDR3 reads CASSRPQLGETQYF. The DNA of the CDR3 is TGTGCCAGCTCTAGGCCACAACTGGGAGAGACCCAGTACTTC.